The T cell receptor beta chain under discussion was sequenced for a study of shared T cell receptors in the human thymus. Looked up from germline, CDR1 is MDHEN and CDR2 is SYDVKM. The V and J ends lost 5 bases and 0 bases respectively, with 17 bases between them. The CDR3 consists of 17 residues. Clones were read by immunoSEQ multiplex PCR, and TCRdb kept only the in-frame ones, dropping some. The sample shows more than 550,000 clones, 80% to 90% of them seen only once. This same sample was also taken into another study, of human thymus T cells.

The sequencing sample was made of thymocytes. The clonotype comes from a boy in the first two years of life with a congenital heart defect. J is TRBJ1-5 and V is TRBV28; TRBD1 might be the D (6 bases). The CDR3 region is CASSPSPGHVSNQPQHF. CDR3 in DNA: TGTGCCAGCAGTCCTTCCCCGGGACATGTTAGCAATCAGCCCCAGCATTTT. Together with reference TRBV28 and TRBJ1-5, the CDR3 gives the full variable domain: DVKVTQSSRYLVKRTGEKVFLECVQDMDHENMFWYRQDPGLGLRLIYFSYDVKMKEKGDIPEGYSVSREKKERFSLILESASTNQTSMYLCASSPSPGHVSNQPQHFGDGTRLSIL.